The next 28 T cell receptor beta chains were all read from a single sample in a study of cytomegalovirus exposure and HLA in healthy donors. Profiling relied on immunoSEQ multiplex PCR, and the TCRdb table lists in-frame clones only, not all of them. The sample carries 150,000 to 200,000 clones, 85% recorded once. Input material: PBMCs. The source is a man between 18 and 29 years old in good health and CMV-seropositive.

The J gene is TRBJ2-7, the V gene TRBV28; 9 nucleotides match TRBD1. The V segment lost 7 bases and the J segment 2 bases; nucleotides outside the gene matches: 6. In germline, CDR1 is MDHEN, CDR2 SYDVKM. The CDR3 covers 14 residues. The DNA for the CDR3 is TGTGCCAGCAACTCGGGACAGGGTCCCTACGAGCAGTACTTC. This translates into CASNSGQGPYEQYF.

Of note for this clone: At one of its ends the junction is not consistent with the germline gene, which may arise from a read error. Here the CDR3 DNA reads TGTGCTAGCAGTGGACAGAACACCGGGGAGCTGTTTTTT. Translation: CASSGQNTGELFF. The rearrangement uses TRBV7-7 and TRBJ2-2; D may be TRBD1 (5 bases). The CDR3 is made up of 13 amino acids. Germline V CDR1 and CDR2: SSHAT, FNYEAQ (reference sequence).

The rearrangement joins TRBV30 to TRBJ2-1, with D possibly being TRBD2 (6 bases). Germline V gene data show CDR1 as GTSNPN and CDR2 as SVGIG (reference sequence). This CDR3 has 13 amino acids. Trimming took off 2 bases at V and 4 bases at J, with 9 bases between the two ends. CDR3 nucleotides: TGTGCCTGGAGTTTTGCGGGGTACAATGAGCAGTTCTTC. It is translated as CAWSFAGYNEQFF.

The V and J genes are TRBV7-3 and TRBJ2-5; D may be TRBD2 (5 bases). Germline CDR1 SGHTA, CDR2 FQGTGA. V dropped 5 bases and J dropped 1 base, with 14 bases sitting between them. The CDR3 extends over 15 amino acids. The DNA of the CDR3 is TGTGCCAGCAGCCTTCAGGCGGGTTTCCAAGAGACCCAGTACTTC. Encoded protein: CASSLQAGFQETQYF.

J is TRBJ1-4 and V is TRBV28; D possibly corresponds to TRBD1 (5 bases). Germline values: CDR1 MDHEN, CDR2 SYDVKM. The ends were cut back, 8 bases at V and 6 bases at J, with 13 bases in the middle. The CDR3 runs 13 residues. The CDR3 DNA reads as TGTGCCAGCGGGGGACTCGGGGATGAAAAACTGTTTTTT. Its translation: CASGGLGDEKLFF.

The rearrangement joins TRBV5-4 to TRBJ1-6, with 9 nucleotides matching TRBD1. The CDR3 is made up of 15 amino acids. V shed 3 bases, J shed 5 bases, and the junction held 3 bases outside the gene matches. Germline V CDR1 and CDR2: SGHNT, YYREEE (reference sequence). CDR3: CASSSGTGNNSPLHF. DNA for the CDR3: TGTGCCAGCAGCTCTGGGACAGGGAATAATTCACCCCTCCACTTT.

This chain connects TRBV9 to TRBJ1-2, with TRBD1 matching over 9 bases. The junction had 14 bases not matched to a gene; V was cut back by 3 bases and J by 8 bases. CDR1 is SGDLS, CDR2 YYNGEE, per germline. The CDR3 length is 16 residues. The CDR3 nucleotides are TGTGCCAGCAGCGATTATACACAGGGGGCATTGGGCGGCTACACCTTC. It translates to CASSDYTQGALGGYTF.

The V gene is TRBV20-1, the J gene TRBJ1-2; a weak D match, TRBD1 (6 bases). V was pared by 7 bases and J by 5 bases, with 11 bases between. The CDR3 totals 11 residues. Per the germline V gene, CDR1 is DFQATT and CDR2 is SNEGSKA (reference sequence). The chain's CDR3 is CSVGRGYGYTF. The CDR3 nucleotides are TGCAGTGTAGGCAGGGGTTATGGCTACACCTTC.

The chain is built from TRBV28 and TRBJ1-1; unclear D gene. Deletions cut 5 bases from V and 6 bases from J, with 13 bases between. The CDR3 spans 13 residues. Germline-derived CDR1 and CDR2 are MDHEN and SYDVKM. The chain's CDR3 is CASSVLDSPEAFF. CDR3 in DNA: TGTGCCAGCAGTGTGCTGGACTCCCCTGAAGCTTTCTTT.

The chain is built from TRBV21-1 and TRBJ2-1; no DNA check was done on the table's D call, TRBD1. TRBV21-1 constitutes a pseudogene. The CDR3 loop spans 13 amino acids. The CDR3 bases are TGTGCCAGCATTTCGGACAGCTACAATGAGCAGTTCTTC. This encodes CASISDSYNEQFF.

This chain connects TRBV7-3 to TRBJ1-1, with TRBD1 identical over 8 bases. The CDR3 totals 14 residues. The J segment lost 4 bases and the V segment lost 2 bases, leaving 3 bases of the junction unmatched. Germline CDR1 is SGHTA and CDR2 is FQGTGA. The CDR3 DNA is TGTGCCAGCAGCTTACAGGGGGCAAGCACTGAAGCTTTCTTT. Its translation is CASSLQGASTEAFF.

The chain joins TRBV5-1 to TRBJ2-1; TRBD1 aligns across 9 bases. Germline V gives CDR1 SGHRS, CDR2 YFSETQ. Unmatched junction bases numbered 6, after V lost 4 bases and J lost 7 bases. The length of the CDR3 is 14 residues. The chain's CDR3 is CASSHRDRANEQFF. CDR3 in DNA: TGCGCCAGCAGCCACCGGGACAGGGCTAATGAGCAGTTCTTC.

As DNA, the CDR3 is TGTGCCTGGAGTGCCGGGACAGGGAGGAACACCATATATTTT. It is translated as CAWSAGTGRNTIYF. This chain links TRBV30 with TRBJ1-3, with 9 bases that match TRBD1. CDR1 and CDR2 (germline): GTSNPN, SVGIG (reference sequence). The V and J ends lost 1 base and 7 bases, in that order; junction bases with no gene match: 5. The CDR3 sequence is 14 residues long.

The CDR3 sequence is CASSLWGDGNQPQHF. The CDR3 nucleotides are TGTGCCAGCAGTTTATGGGGGGACGGGAATCAGCCCCAGCATTTT. The chain couples TRBV27 to TRBJ1-5; weak D call: TRBD1 (5 bases). CDR3 size: 15 residues. V lost 1 base and J 4 bases, leaving 11 bases between the germline ends. Per the germline V gene, CDR1 is MNHEY and CDR2 is SMNVEV (reference sequence).

This chain uses TRBV28 with TRBJ2-3; tentative D call: TRBD1 (5 bases). The CDR3 spans 15 residues. V lost 6 bases, J lost 2 bases, and 15 bases lay in between. The V gene's germline CDR1 is MDHEN and CDR2 SYDVKM. In DNA form, the CDR3 reads TGTGCCAGCAGCGACAGAGTTCCCTACACAGATACGCAGTATTTT. Amino acids: CASSDRVPYTDTQYF.

V and J are TRBV11-3 and TRBJ2-1; 10 bases line up with TRBD2. CDR3 length: 17 residues. J gave up 4 bases and V 0 bases, and 6 bases lay outside the gene matches. Germline CDR1 is SGHNT and CDR2 is YENEEA. DNA for the CDR3: TGTGCCAGCAGCTTAGAGGACGGACTAGCGGTGTACAATGAGCAGTTCTTC. This gives the protein CASSLEDGLAVYNEQFF. Full variable domain (missing parts from reference TRBV11-3 and TRBJ2-1): EAGVVQSPRYKIIEKKQPVAFWCNPISGHNTLYWYLQNLGQGPELLIRYENEEAVDDSQLPKDRFSAERLKGVDSTLKIQPAELGDSAVYLCASSLEDGLAVYNEQFFGPGTRLTVL.

This clone was seen only once. The genes are TRBV19 and TRBJ2-1; 12 bases fit TRBD2. The length of the CDR3 is 14 residues. V trimming: 5 bases; J trimming: 9 bases; junction bases outside the gene matches: 5. The germline CDR1 and CDR2 sequences are LNHDA and SQIVND (reference sequence). The CDR3 region has the DNA TGTGCCAGTAGTCCTAGCGGGAGGGAGGGTGAGCAGTTCTTC. Protein product: CASSPSGREGEQFF.

This rearrangement joins TRBV5-1 to TRBJ2-3; the match to TRBD1 covers 7 bases. Trimming at V came to 0 bases and at J to 3 bases, leaving 4 bases not matched to a gene. This CDR3 is 15 amino acids long. Germline CDR1 reads SGHRS; CDR2 reads YFSETQ. CDR3 nucleotides: TGCGCCAGCAGCTTGGAAGGGGGCAAGACAGATACGCAGTATTTT. This codes for CASSLEGGKTDTQYF.

The J gene is TRBJ2-1, the V gene TRBV7-9; D remains unclear. The CDR3 totals 14 residues. Per germline, CDR1 SEHNR and CDR2 FQNEAQ (reference sequence). V was shortened by 3 bases and J by 0 bases, with 6 bases between the two germline ends. The CDR3 nucleotides are TGTGCCAGCAGCTTGAGTGGCTCCTACAATGAGCAGTTCTTC. Amino acid sequence: CASSLSGSYNEQFF.

This chain uses TRBV27 with TRBJ2-7, with 10 bases identical to TRBD1. CDR3 length: 15 amino acids. Germline-derived CDR1 and CDR2 are MNHEY and SMNVEV (reference sequence). V lost 5 bases to trimming and J lost 2 bases; unmatched junction nucleotides: 6. CDR3 coding DNA: TGTGCCAGCAGTACCCGGGACAGGGGTGCCTACGAGCAGTACTTC. The encoded protein is CASSTRDRGAYEQYF.

CDR3 DNA sequence: TGCGCCAGCAGTGAGTCGGGGAGGGAGACCCAGTACTTC. It yields the protein CASSESGRETQYF. The rearrangement joins TRBV10-1 to TRBJ2-5, with D tentatively TRBD2 (6 bases). The CDR3 loop spans 13 amino acids. The V end was cut by 0 bases, the J end by 5 bases, with 7 bases between. Germline V gene sequence: CDR1 WNHNN, CDR2 SYGVQD (reference sequence).

This chain uses TRBV11-2 with TRBJ1-2; the D is unclear. CDR1 is SGHAT and CDR2 is FQNNGV in the germline V gene. Trimming stripped 4 bases from V and 4 bases from J, with 10 bases between. This CDR3 region has 13 residues. CDR3 DNA sequence: TGTGCCAGCAGCTCCTTGGGCAGCTATGGCTACACCTTC. This codes for CASSSLGSYGYTF.

This clone was recorded only once. As DNA, the CDR3 is TGTGCCGCTAAACGGGGGGGAGGAGATACGCAGTATTTT. Translating gives CAAKRGGGDTQYF. The rearrangement links TRBV6-5 to TRBJ2-3, with 8 bases matching TRBD2. This CDR3 is 13 amino acids long. The J segment lost 5 bases and the V segment lost 11 bases, leaving 9 bases of the junction unmatched. Germline V gives CDR1 MNHEY, CDR2 SVGAGI.

V usage is TRBV5-1 and J usage is TRBJ1-4; 7 bases match TRBD1. The J segment lost 3 bases and the V segment lost 7 bases, leaving 3 bases of the junction unmatched. Germline assignment: CDR1 SGHRS and CDR2 YFSETQ. This CDR3 has 13 residues. The CDR3, as DNA: TGCGCCAGCGGGGGACAGCCTAATGAAAAACTGTTTTTT. Translating gives CASGGQPNEKLFF. Combining the CDR3 with reference TRBV5-1 and TRBJ1-4 gives the whole variable domain KAGVTQTPRYLIKTRGQQVTLSCSPISGHRSVSWYQQTPGQGLQFLFEYFSETQRNKGNFPGRFSGRQFSNSRSEMNVSTLELGDSALYLCASGGQPNEKLFFGSGTQLSVL.

This chain joins TRBV27 and TRBJ2-1, with 8 bases matching TRBD1. Germline trimming cut 3 bases from V and 8 bases from J; bases unmatched to any gene: 3. The CDR3 runs to 13 residues. Germline V gene sequence: CDR1 MNHEY, CDR2 SMNVEV (reference sequence). CDR3 in DNA: TGTGCCAGCAGTTTCAGGGGGCAAGATGAGCAGTTCTTC. Residues: CASSFRGQDEQFF.

V and J are TRBV6-1 and TRBJ2-1; 8 bases align to TRBD1. The germline V gene encodes CDR1 MNHNS and CDR2 SASEGT. This CDR3 is 14 amino acids long. V lost 3 bases to trimming and J lost 8 bases; unmatched junction nucleotides: 6. CDR3 loop: CASSDRGLRDEQFF. The CDR3 coding sequence is TGTGCCAGCAGTGACAGGGGGCTAAGGGATGAGCAGTTCTTC.

The chain links TRBV11-3 to TRBJ2-1; D is perhaps TRBD2 (7 bases). The V and J ends lost 6 bases and 7 bases respectively, with 19 bases between them. Germline V gives CDR1 SGHNT, CDR2 YENEEA. This CDR3 is 15 amino acids long. The CDR3 sequence is CASRPGEGQGNEQFF. For the CDR3, the DNA is TGTGCCAGCAGACCCGGGGAGGGCCAGGGGAATGAGCAGTTCTTC.

This chain uses TRBV15 with TRBJ1-1; weak D call: TRBD1 (6 bases). The CDR3 is 17 amino acids. V was shortened by 7 bases and J by 4 bases, with 25 bases between the two germline ends. Per germline, CDR1 LNHNV and CDR2 YYDKDF (reference sequence). For the CDR3, the DNA is TGTGCCACCAAGGGGGATTGGTGGGGGACTAGCGGCACTGAAGCTTTCTTT. It encodes CATKGDWWGTSGTEAFF.